Given below is one T cell receptor (beta chain) in context. Its matching antigen is unknown. The CDR3 runs 15 residues. PCR employed 60 Vbeta and 13 Jbeta primers. This table comes from immunoSEQ multiplex PCR, and its TCRdb copy is limited to in-frame clones, with some not included. The sample comprises roughly 180,000 clones, less than 90% of which are singletons, and 0.8% to 1.3% rests with the top ten. This specimen comes from a study of cytomegalovirus exposure and HLA in healthy donors. At the time of sampling, donors were nominally healthy, though unrecorded immune exposures were likely. Study conclusions and caveats: Investigators reported around 150 TCR beta chains as tied to cytomegalovirus.

The origin of this receptor is a man between 25 and 39 years old in good health and CMV-seronegative. The J gene is TRBJ2-1, the V gene TRBV21-1; whether TRBD2, the table's D call, matches the DNA was not checked. TRBV21-1 constitutes a pseudogene. Sequenced input: PBMCs. Written as DNA, the CDR3 is TGTGCCAGCAGCAAAGGAGGGGGGGCCTACAATGAGCAGTTCTTC. Translated: CASSKGGGAYNEQFF.